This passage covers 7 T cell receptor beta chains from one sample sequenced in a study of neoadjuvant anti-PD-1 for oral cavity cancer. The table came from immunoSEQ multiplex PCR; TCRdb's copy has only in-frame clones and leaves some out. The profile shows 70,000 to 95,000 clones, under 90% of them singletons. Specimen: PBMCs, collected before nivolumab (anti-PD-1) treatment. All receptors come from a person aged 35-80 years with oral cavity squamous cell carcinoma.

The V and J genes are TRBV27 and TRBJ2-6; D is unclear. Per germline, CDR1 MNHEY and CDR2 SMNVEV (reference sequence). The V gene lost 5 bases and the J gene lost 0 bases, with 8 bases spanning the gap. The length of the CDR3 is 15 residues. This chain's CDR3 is CASSPDGSGANVLTF. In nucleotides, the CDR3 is TGTGCCAGCAGTCCGGACGGCTCTGGGGCCAACGTCCTGACTTTC.

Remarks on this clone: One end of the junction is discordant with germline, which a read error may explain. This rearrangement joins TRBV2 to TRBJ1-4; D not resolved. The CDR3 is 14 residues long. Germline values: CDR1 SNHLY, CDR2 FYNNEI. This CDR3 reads CATSRTAFNEKLFF. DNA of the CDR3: TGTGCCACCAGTAGGACTGCCTTTAATGAAAAACTGTTTTTT.

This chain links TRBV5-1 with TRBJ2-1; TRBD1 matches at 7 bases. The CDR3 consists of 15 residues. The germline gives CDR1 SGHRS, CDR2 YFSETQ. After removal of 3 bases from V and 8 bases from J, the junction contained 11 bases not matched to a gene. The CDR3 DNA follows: TGCGCCAGCAGCTCGGCCGGGACAGATGGCGATGAGCAGTTCTTC. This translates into CASSSAGTDGDEQFF.

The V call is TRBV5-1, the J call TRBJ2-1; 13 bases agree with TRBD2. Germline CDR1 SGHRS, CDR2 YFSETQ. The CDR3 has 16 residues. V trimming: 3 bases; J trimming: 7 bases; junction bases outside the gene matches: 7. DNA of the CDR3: TGCGCCAGCAGCTCGACTAGCGGGAGGTCTCGGAATGAGCAGTTCTTC. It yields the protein CASSSTSGRSRNEQFF.

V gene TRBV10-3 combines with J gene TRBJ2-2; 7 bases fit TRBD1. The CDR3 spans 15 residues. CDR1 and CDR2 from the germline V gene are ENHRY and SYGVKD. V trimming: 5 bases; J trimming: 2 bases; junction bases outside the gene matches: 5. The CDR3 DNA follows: TGTGCCATCAGTCAACGGACAGGAAACACCGGGGAGCTGTTTTTT. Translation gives CAISQRTGNTGELFF.

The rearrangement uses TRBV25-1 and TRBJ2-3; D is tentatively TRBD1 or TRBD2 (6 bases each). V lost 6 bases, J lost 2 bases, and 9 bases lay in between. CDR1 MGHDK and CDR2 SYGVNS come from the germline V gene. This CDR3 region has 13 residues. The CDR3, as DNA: TGTGCCAGCAGAGGGGGGCCCACAGATACGCAGTATTTT. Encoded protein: CASRGGPTDTQYF.

The CDR3 sequence: CASSGRDSYEQYF. CDR3 DNA sequence: TGTGCCAGCAGCGGCCGGGACAGCTACGAGCAGTACTTC. The chain recombines TRBV11-2 with TRBJ2-7; 7 bases fit TRBD1. This CDR3 has 13 residues. V gave up 5 bases and J gave up 3 bases; unmatched junction bases: 4. The germline V gene encodes CDR1 SGHAT and CDR2 FQNNGV.